Each of the 13 T cell receptor beta chains below was sequenced from the same sample in a study of cytomegalovirus exposure and HLA in healthy donors. Here immunoSEQ multiplex PCR was the method, and the copy in TCRdb shows in-frame clones only, minus some. Of fewer than 90,000 clones listed, more than 70% are singletons. Sequenced input: PBMCs. These receptor sequences come from a woman in her late teens or twenties in good health and CMV-seropositive.

The chain joins TRBV19 to TRBJ1-5; a weak D match, TRBD1 (5 bases). From germline, CDR1 is LNHDA and CDR2 SQIVND (reference sequence). Trimming left V 1 base short and J 5 bases short, with 12 bases between. The length of the CDR3 is 15 residues. CDR3 amino acids: CASSIVREVDQPQHF. CDR3 in DNA: TGTGCCAGTAGTATAGTCAGGGAGGTCGATCAGCCCCAGCATTTT.

This clone came up a few times. Distinct nucleotide sequences in the sample also encode this CDR3. The V gene is TRBV6-5, the J gene TRBJ2-1, with 9 bases lining up with TRBD1. Germline V gene lookup returns CDR1 MNHEY and CDR2 SVGAGI. The CDR3 spans 13 residues. The V and J ends lost 5 bases and 7 bases, in that order; junction bases with no gene match: 3. CDR3 loop: CASSRQGGNEQFF. CDR3 bases: TGTGCCAGCAGTCGACAGGGGGGGAATGAGCAGTTCTTC.

The chain has TRBV7-9 and TRBJ2-2; D perhaps matches TRBD1 (5 bases). Trimming took off 3 bases at V and 7 bases at J, with 12 bases between the two ends. This CDR3 spans 14 amino acids. The germline V gene has CDR1 SEHNR and CDR2 FQNEAQ (reference sequence). CDR3: CASSLGRVGGELFF. The CDR3 DNA is TGTGCCAGCAGCTTGGGCAGGGTTGGCGGGGAGCTGTTTTTT.

The gene calls are TRBV19 and TRBJ1-6, with D possibly matching TRBD1 (5 bases). V gave up 5 bases and J gave up 14 bases, with 16 bases separating them. Germline CDR1 LNHDA, CDR2 SQIVND (reference sequence). The CDR3 runs to 13 residues. The CDR3: CASSAGLLGALHF. The CDR3, as DNA: TGTGCCAGTAGTGCGGGACTCCTGGGGGCCCTCCACTTT.

The rearrangement links TRBV10-3 to TRBJ1-2, with 11 bases aligning to TRBD1. The CDR3 totals 14 residues. CDR1 is ENHRY, CDR2 SYGVKD, per germline. Unmatched junction bases numbered 4, after V lost 2 bases and J lost 8 bases. The CDR3 region has the DNA TGTGCCATCAGTGAGGGACAGGGGGCAGGGGGCTACACCTTC. Residues: CAISEGQGAGGYTF.

The chain employs TRBV5-1 and TRBJ2-5, with 11 bases identical to TRBD1. This CDR3 region has 14 residues. CDR1 is SGHRS, CDR2 YFSETQ, per germline. V lost 3 bases and J lost 4; bases outside the gene matches: 2. The CDR3 bases are TGCGCCAGCAGCTGGACAGGGGGCGGAGAGACCCAGTACTTC. Protein: CASSWTGGGETQYF. Full variable domain (remainder filled in from reference TRBV5-1 and TRBJ2-5): KAGVTQTPRYLIKTRGQQVTLSCSPISGHRSVSWYQQTPGQGLQFLFEYFSETQRNKGNFPGRFSGRQFSNSRSEMNVSTLELGDSALYLCASSWTGGGETQYFGPGTRLLVL.

The CDR3, as DNA: TGTGCCAGCAGCTTGGGCAAAGGGGTAAGGTCGGCCGGTGGCTACACCTTC. Protein sequence: CASSLGKGVRSAGGYTF. The genes are TRBV5-5 and TRBJ1-2; possibly TRBD1 for D (5 bases). CDR1 and CDR2 from the germline V gene are SGHKS and YYEKEE (reference sequence). The CDR3 sequence is 17 residues long. V lost 0 bases and J lost 7, with 22 bases in between. The complete variable domain, with remaining parts taken from reference TRBV5-5 and TRBJ1-2, reads DAGVTQSPTHLIKTRGQQVTLRCSPISGHKSVSWYQQVLGQGPQFIFQYYEKEERGRGNFPDRFSARQFPNYSSELNVNALLLGDSALYLCASSLGKGVRSAGGYTFGSGTRLTVV.

The chain couples TRBV4-1 to TRBJ1-4; TRBD1 aligns across 10 bases. The V gene end was trimmed by 10 bases and the J gene end by 2 bases; junction bases not matched to a gene: 7. This CDR3 has 15 amino acids. The germline CDR1 and CDR2 sequences are MGHRA and YSYEKL. The CDR3 DNA follows: TGCGCCACGGGGGGGACAGGGGATACTAATGAAAAACTGTTTTTT. This gives the protein CATGGTGDTNEKLFF.

The rearrangement links TRBV27 to TRBJ1-2; 11 positions agree with TRBD1. Germline V gene lookup returns CDR1 MNHEY and CDR2 SMNVEV (reference sequence). Germline trimming cut 4 bases from V and 3 bases from J; bases unmatched to any gene: 4. This CDR3 has 15 residues. CDR3 coding DNA: TGTGCCAGCAGTTCCCGGGACAGGGGGGACTATGGCTACACCTTC. Protein product: CASSSRDRGDYGYTF.

The V call is TRBV4-1, the J call TRBJ1-2; D is perhaps TRBD1 (6 bases). Germline CDR1 is MGHRA and CDR2 is YSYEKL. The CDR3 totals 16 residues. Trimming stripped 3 bases from V and 2 bases from J, with 16 bases between. DNA of the CDR3: TGCGCCAGCAGCCAGTCACAGGGTACCGTAAACTATGGCTACACCTTC. It yields the protein CASSQSQGTVNYGYTF.

The genes are TRBV4-1 and TRBJ1-5; D gene unclear. The CDR3 sequence is 15 residues long. V was shortened by 3 bases and J by 2 bases, with 11 bases between the two germline ends. In germline, CDR1 is MGHRA, CDR2 YSYEKL. In DNA, the CDR3 is TGCGCCAGCAGCCAGACCCCCGGGGGCAATCAGCCCCAGCATTTT. Protein product: CASSQTPGGNQPQHF.

The rearrangement links TRBV28 to TRBJ1-2, with TRBD1 matching 7 bases. The length of the CDR3 is 13 residues. Germline-derived CDR1 and CDR2 are MDHEN and SYDVKM. V gave up 7 bases and J gave up 4 bases; unmatched junction bases: 6. The CDR3 sequence: CASTPDRVYGYTF. The DNA of the CDR3 is TGTGCCAGCACCCCAGACAGGGTCTATGGCTACACCTTC.

The rearrangement joins TRBV18 to TRBJ2-2; possibly TRBD1 for D (6 bases). V was trimmed by 6 bases and J by 4 bases, leaving 15 bases between them. The CDR3 consists of 15 residues. Per the germline V gene, CDR1 is KGHSH and CDR2 is LQKENI. In nucleotides, the CDR3 is TGTGCCAGCTCCCCCCCGGACAGACCCACCGGGGAGCTGTTTTTT. Amino acid sequence: CASSPPDRPTGELFF.